The sequence of this TCR beta chain was determined in a study of blood T cell repertoires in COVID-19. Across the study: Whether acute or convalescent, the COVID-19 samples came from the United States, Italy and Spain.

Using immunoSEQ multiplex PCR, the repertoire was profiled, and TCRdb retains in-frame clones only, with some absent. Among 250,000 to 350,000 clones listed, 75% to 90% were seen once. The CDR3 is 15 residues long. V was clipped by 4 bases and J by 5 bases; unmatched bases: 7. The germline V gene encodes CDR1 SGHRS and CDR2 YFSETQ. Sample: peripheral blood. This chain connects TRBV5-1 to TRBJ1-3; 9 positions match TRBD1. The sequence was obtained from a woman aged 50 to 60 with COVID-19, enrolled during active disease. The CDR3 reads CASSQPGTGRNTIYF. CDR3 DNA: TGCGCCAGCAGCCAGCCCGGGACAGGGCGAAACACCATATATTTT.